This TCR beta chain is drawn from a study of OX40 agonist ivuxolimab in advanced cancers. In the study overall: Among those enrolled, mean age was about 58 years (range roughly 20 to 80) and about 79% were male. Study findings and constraints: The mean number of expanded clones was higher in CD8+ T cells than in CD4+.

As regards this clone: Its antigen is not identified.

Germline values: CDR1 MNHNS, CDR2 SASEGT. The CDR3 has 14 residues. V was clipped by 1 base and J by 2 bases, with 7 bases between them. TCRdb's copy holds only in-frame clones and misses some; the assay was immunoSEQ multiplex PCR. The sample records roughly 21,000 clones, 88% being singletons. This rearrangement joins TRBV6-1 to TRBJ2-3, with D uncertain. The clonotype was recovered from an adult with an advanced solid tumor such as melanoma, head and neck, liver or kidney cancer. Sample: CD4+ or CD8+ T cells sorted from blood, taken in a trial of the OX40 agonist ivuxolimab. In DNA, the CDR3 is TGTGCCAGCAGTGAAGTGGGCTACACAGATACGCAGTATTTT. Translating it yields CASSEVGYTDTQYF.